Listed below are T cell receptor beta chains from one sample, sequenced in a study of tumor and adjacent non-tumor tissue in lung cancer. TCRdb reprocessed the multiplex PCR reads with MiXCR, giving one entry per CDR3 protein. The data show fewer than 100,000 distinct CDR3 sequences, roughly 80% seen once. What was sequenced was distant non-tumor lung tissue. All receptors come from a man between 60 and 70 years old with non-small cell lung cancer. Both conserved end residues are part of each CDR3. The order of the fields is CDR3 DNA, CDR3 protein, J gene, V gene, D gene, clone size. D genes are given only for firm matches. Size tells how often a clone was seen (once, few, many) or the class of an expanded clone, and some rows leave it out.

CDR3nt: TGCAGTGCTATAGATGGAGGAAGTGGTGGAAACACCATATACTTT
CDR3aa: CSAIDGGSGGNTIYF
j_gene: TRBJ1-3
v_gene: TRBV20-1
d_gene: NA
abundance: NA

CDR3nt: TGCAGTGCTAGAGATCCGGGGACTCTAGCGGGAGGGGACAACGAGCAGTACTTC
CDR3aa: CSARDPGTLAGGDNEQYF
j_gene: TRBJ2-7
v_gene: TRBV20-1
d_gene: TRBD2
abundance: once

CDR3nt: TGTACCAACTGGACGAGCCGAAACACCATATATTTT
CDR3aa: CTNWTSRNTIYF
j_gene: TRBJ1-3
v_gene: TRBV6-1
d_gene: NA
abundance: NA

CDR3nt: TGCAATGCTGATTCAGCGGGGGGGCCGTGGAATGTGCAGTTCTTC
CDR3aa: CNADSAGGPWNVQFF
j_gene: TRBJ2-1
v_gene: TRBV20-1
d_gene: TRBD2
abundance: NA

CDR3nt: TGTGCCAGCGGCCAAGGAGGGAGTAATGAGACCCAGTACTTC
CDR3aa: CASGQGGSNETQYF
j_gene: TRBJ2-5
v_gene: TRBV12-3/TRBV12-4
d_gene: NA
abundance: NA

CDR3nt: TGTGCCAGTAGCGATGGGCCGGGGGCCGGAACTAAAGCTTTCTTT
CDR3aa: CASSDGPGAGTKAFF
j_gene: TRBJ1-1
v_gene: TRBV6-1
d_gene: NA
abundance: once

CDR3nt: TGCAGTGTGTACCCAGCTAGCTCCTACGAGCAATACTTC
CDR3aa: CSVYPASSYEQYF
j_gene: TRBJ2-7
v_gene: TRBV20-1
d_gene: NA
abundance: NA

CDR3nt: TGTGCCTGCAGTTCCCCCCACCGGGGGACTAGCGGGAGGGCAGAGACCCAGTGCTTC
CDR3aa: CACSSPHRGTSGRAETQCF
j_gene: TRBJ2-5
v_gene: TRBV6-6
d_gene: TRBD2
abundance: NA

CDR3nt: TGCGCCAGCAGCAGGTCGGCCACCTGGGAGCTCTTTTTT
CDR3aa: CASSRSATWELFF
j_gene: TRBJ2-2
v_gene: TRBV4-1
d_gene: NA
abundance: NA

CDR3nt: TGCGCCAACAGCTTCCAAGACAGTTGGACCGGGGAGCTGTTTTTT
CDR3aa: CANSFQDSWTGELFF
j_gene: TRBJ2-2
v_gene: TRBV5-1
d_gene: NA
abundance: once

CDR3nt: TGCGCCAGCATTGAGTCTAGGACGGCGAATTATGGCTACACCTTC
CDR3aa: CASIESRTANYGYTF
j_gene: TRBJ1-2
v_gene: TRBV10-2
d_gene: NA
abundance: NA

CDR3nt: TGTGGAAGCAGCTCCACAATGGGGGGGCCAAATGAGACCCAGTACTTC
CDR3aa: CGSSSTMGGPNETQYF
j_gene: TRBJ2-5
v_gene: TRBV11-2
d_gene: NA
abundance: NA

CDR3nt: TGTGCCAGCAGAATACGGGGGGTGGATTCACCCCTCCACTTT
CDR3aa: CASRIRGVDSPLHF
j_gene: TRBJ1-6
v_gene: TRBV2
d_gene: NA
abundance: NA

CDR3nt: TGTGCCAGCAGCTCCCGGCGAGCGGAAGGATACAGAGCCGGGGAGATGTTTTTT
CDR3aa: CASSSRRAEGYRAGEMFF
j_gene: TRBJ2-2
v_gene: TRBV11-3
d_gene: NA
abundance: NA

CDR3nt: TGTGCTAATAGTCCGGGACAGGGAGTCGGTCGTTCATGGGAGACCCAGTACTTC
CDR3aa: CANSPGQGVGRSWETQYF
j_gene: TRBJ2-5
v_gene: TRBV12-5
d_gene: TRBD1
abundance: NA

CDR3nt: TGTGCCAGCGCCTTAGCGATTCGTGACAACTCCTACGAGCAGTACTTC
CDR3aa: CASALAIRDNSYEQYF
j_gene: TRBJ2-7
v_gene: TRBV11-1
d_gene: NA
abundance: NA

CDR3nt: TGTGCCAGCAGTGAAGCGAGGGTCTACCCCTACGAGCAGTACTTC
CDR3aa: CASSEARVYPYEQYF
j_gene: TRBJ2-7
v_gene: TRBV6-1
d_gene: NA
abundance: many